This is a list of T cell receptor beta chains from one sample in a study of blood T cell repertoires in COVID-19. TCRdb keeps only in-frame clones here, not all; method: immunoSEQ multiplex PCR. The table lists tens of thousands of clones, approximately 85% of them singletons. Sequenced material: peripheral blood. These TCRs come from a human donor in a cohort sampled during active COVID-19. The CDR3 runs from the conserved cysteine through the conserved F or W. Fields, in order: V gene, J gene, clone size, D gene, CDR3 protein, CDR3 DNA. D genes are given only for firm matches. Clone size is shown for a subset of rows, as once, few, many or a class of expanded clone.

v_gene: TRBV6-5; j_gene: TRBJ2-3; abundance: .; d_gene: .; CDR3aa: CASSAGDADTQYF; CDR3nt: TGTGCCAGCAGCGCCGGGGATGCGGATACGCAGTATTTT
v_gene: TRBV11-2; j_gene: TRBJ2-7; abundance: .; d_gene: .; CDR3aa: CASTLTLATYEQYF; CDR3nt: TGTGCCAGCACCCTTACCCTGGCAACCTACGAGCAGTACTTC
v_gene: TRBV3-1/TRBV3-2; j_gene: TRBJ1-1; abundance: .; d_gene: TRBD1; CDR3aa: CASSPLSRQGNTEAFF; CDR3nt: TGTGCCAGCAGCCCCCTTTCTCGACAGGGGAACACTGAAGCTTTCTTT
v_gene: TRBV25-1; j_gene: TRBJ2-2; abundance: .; d_gene: .; CDR3aa: CASSEVGGGPNTGELFF; CDR3nt: TGTGCCAGCAGTGAAGTGGGAGGGGGACCCAACACCGGGGAGCTGTTTTTT
v_gene: TRBV5-1; j_gene: TRBJ2-3; abundance: .; d_gene: .; CDR3aa: CASSLGAPGTDTQYF; CDR3nt: TGCGCCAGCAGCCTGGGGGCGCCTGGCACAGATACGCAGTATTTT
v_gene: TRBV7-3; j_gene: TRBJ2-1; abundance: .; d_gene: TRBD2; CDR3aa: CASSLGGGAWNEQFF; CDR3nt: TGTGCCAGCAGCTTAGGCGGGGGGGCCTGGAATGAGCAGTTCTTC
v_gene: TRBV19; j_gene: TRBJ2-7; abundance: .; d_gene: TRBD2; CDR3aa: CASSRGDGGFYEQYF; CDR3nt: TGTGCCAGTAGCCGCGGGGACGGGGGGTTCTACGAGCAGTACTTC
v_gene: TRBV2; j_gene: TRBJ2-5; abundance: .; d_gene: .; CDR3aa: CASRLRTEGETQYF; CDR3nt: TGTGCCAGCAGACTCCGGACAGAGGGAGAGACCCAGTACTTC
v_gene: TRBV7-2; j_gene: TRBJ1-1; abundance: .; d_gene: .; CDR3aa: CASSSRQARGTEAFF; CDR3nt: TGTGCCAGCAGCTCAAGACAGGCCAGAGGGACTGAAGCTTTCTTT
v_gene: TRBV11-2; j_gene: TRBJ2-5; abundance: once; d_gene: .; CDR3aa: CASSNPEQTQYF; CDR3nt: TGTGCCAGCAGCAACCCGGAGCAGACCCAGTACTTC
v_gene: TRBV7-8; j_gene: TRBJ1-5; abundance: .; d_gene: TRBD1; CDR3aa: CASSAPGQGIEPQHF; CDR3nt: TGTGCCAGCAGCGCACCGGGACAGGGGATCGAGCCCCAGCATTTT
v_gene: TRBV6-1; j_gene: TRBJ1-2; abundance: .; d_gene: TRBD1; CDR3aa: CASSERDRPQYGYTF; CDR3nt: TGTGCCAGCAGTGAAAGGGACAGGCCTCAATATGGCTACACCTTC
v_gene: TRBV9; j_gene: TRBJ1-2; abundance: .; d_gene: TRBD1; CDR3aa: CASSVGAGGDYGYTF; CDR3nt: TGTGCCAGCAGCGTAGGTGCAGGGGGCGACTATGGCTACACCTTC
v_gene: TRBV14; j_gene: TRBJ1-3; abundance: once; d_gene: TRBD1; CDR3aa: CASSHQQGVDSGNTIYF; CDR3nt: TGTGCCAGCAGCCATCAGCAGGGGGTGGACTCTGGAAACACCATATATTTT
v_gene: TRBV6-5; j_gene: TRBJ1-2; abundance: .; d_gene: TRBD1; CDR3aa: CASSRGQGDSYTF; CDR3nt: TGTGCCAGCAGCAGGGGACAGGGGGATAGCTACACCTTC
v_gene: TRBV19; j_gene: TRBJ2-7; abundance: .; d_gene: TRBD1; CDR3aa: CASSTLQTGSPSYEQYF; CDR3nt: TGTGCCAGTAGTACCCTCCAGACAGGGTCACCTTCCTACGAGCAGTACTTC
v_gene: TRBV7-9; j_gene: TRBJ2-7; abundance: .; d_gene: .; CDR3aa: CASRPRVSSYEQYF; CDR3nt: TGTGCCAGCAGGCCGCGGGTTAGCTCCTACGAGCAGTACTTC
v_gene: TRBV9; j_gene: TRBJ2-1; abundance: once; d_gene: TRBD2; CDR3aa: CASSVVSGGSYNEQFF; CDR3nt: TGTGCCAGCAGCGTAGTTAGCGGGGGTTCCTACAATGAGCAGTTCTTC
v_gene: TRBV27; j_gene: TRBJ2-2; abundance: .; d_gene: .; CDR3aa: CASSFRGPLNTGELFF; CDR3nt: TGTGCCAGCAGTTTTAGAGGGCCCCTGAACACCGGGGAGCTGTTTTTT
v_gene: TRBV5-1; j_gene: TRBJ1-2; abundance: .; d_gene: .; CDR3aa: CASSLEAGQGYGYTF; CDR3nt: TGCGCCAGCAGCTTGGAGGCAGGGCAGGGCTATGGCTACACCTTC
v_gene: TRBV6-1; j_gene: TRBJ1-2; abundance: .; d_gene: .; CDR3aa: CASSEGGGDGSYGYTF; CDR3nt: TGTGCCAGCAGTGAAGGGGGAGGGGATGGGAGCTATGGCTACACCTTC
v_gene: TRBV7-9; j_gene: TRBJ1-2; abundance: few; d_gene: TRBD1; CDR3aa: CASSSQTGGSGYTF; CDR3nt: TGTGCCAGCAGCTCCCAGACAGGGGGCTCTGGCTACACCTTC
v_gene: TRBV19; j_gene: TRBJ2-3; abundance: .; d_gene: .; CDR3aa: CASSGAGPKTDTQYF; CDR3nt: TGTGCCTCCTCGGGAGCGGGCCCGAAAACAGATACGCAGTATTTT
v_gene: TRBV19; j_gene: TRBJ1-5; abundance: .; d_gene: .; CDR3aa: CASSWSSYSNQPQHF; CDR3nt: TGTGCCAGTAGTTGGTCGAGTTATAGCAATCAGCCCCAGCATTTT
v_gene: TRBV7-8; j_gene: TRBJ2-5; abundance: .; d_gene: TRBD1; CDR3aa: CASSSQTPGQGETQYF; CDR3nt: TGTGCCAGCAGCTCCCAGACTCCGGGACAGGGGGAGACCCAGTACTTC
v_gene: TRBV12-2; j_gene: TRBJ2-7; abundance: .; d_gene: .; CDR3aa: CASRLRPRTYEQYF; CDR3nt: TGTGCAAGTCGCTTGAGGCCGAGGACCTACGAGCAGTACTTC
v_gene: TRBV5-1; j_gene: TRBJ1-1; abundance: .; d_gene: TRBD1; CDR3aa: CASSLSSGTGLSGEAFF; CDR3nt: TGCGCCAGCAGCTTGTCGTCCGGGACAGGGTTATCAGGGGAAGCTTTCTTT
v_gene: TRBV19; j_gene: TRBJ2-5; abundance: .; d_gene: TRBD1; CDR3aa: CASSTLSGTGVQETQYF; CDR3nt: TGTGCCAGTAGTACCCTCTCCGGGACAGGGGTCCAAGAGACCCAGTACTTC
v_gene: TRBV7-2; j_gene: TRBJ1-2; abundance: .; d_gene: .; CDR3aa: CASSFLYGYTF; CDR3nt: TGTGCCAGCAGCTTCCTCTATGGCTACACCTTC